These 25 T cell receptor beta chains were sequenced from one sample in a study of identical twins' blood T cells. TCRdb re-analysed the 5' RACE reads in MiXCR, keeping a single row per CDR3 protein. The sample lists fewer than 450,000 distinct CDR3 sequences; approximately 30% were seen once. The sample taken for sequencing was PBMCs. These receptors were taken from a woman aged 18-55 years in good health.

Note on this clonotype: The junction and the germline gene differ at one end; a read error may be behind it. The chain employs TRBV19 and TRBJ1-5; D is uncertain. The CDR3 covers 14 residues. The V gene's germline CDR1 is LNHDA and CDR2 SQIVND (reference sequence). CDR3 in amino acids: CASQTPGQYQPQHF. Here the CDR3 DNA reads TGTGCCAGCCAAACCCCGGGCCAGTATCAGCCCCAACATTTT.

The chain recombines TRBV3-1 with TRBJ2-2; weak D call: TRBD1 (5 bases). Trimming cost V 5 bases and J 2 bases, with 12 bases left between them. This CDR3 is built from 15 residues. The germline gives CDR1 LGHDT, CDR2 YNNKEL (reference sequence). The CDR3 DNA is TGTGCCAGCAGCGAACGTCAGGGTAACACCGGGGAGCTGTTTTTT. Amino acids: CASSERQGNTGELFF.

This chain connects TRBV6-2 or TRBV6-3 to TRBJ2-7; possibly TRBD2 for D (5 bases). The V gene lost 2 bases and the J gene lost 4 bases, with 9 bases spanning the gap. Germline CDR1 is MNHEY and CDR2 is SVGEGT. This CDR3 spans 13 amino acids. The CDR3 region is CASSYPDFYEQYF. CDR3 sequence (DNA): TGTGCCAGCAGTTACCCGGACTTTTACGAGCAGTACTTC.

As concerns this clonotype: Since no conserved phenylalanine or tryptophan closes the CDR3, a read error is the likely cause. The chain joins TRBV10-2 to TRBJ2-1; 8 positions agree with TRBD2. With 1 base clipped from V and 5 bases from J, the junction kept 4 bases outside the gene matches. The CDR3 covers 15 residues. Germline V gene data show CDR1 as WSHSY and CDR2 as SAAADI. The CDR3 bases are TGCGCCAGCAGTGAGTTTACTAGCGGTGACAATGAGCAGTTCTGC. It codes for CASSEFTSGDNEQFC.

The chain combines TRBV20-1 with TRBJ1-5, with TRBD1 matching over 9 bases. With 5 bases clipped from V and 7 bases from J, the junction kept 9 bases outside the gene matches. The CDR3 extends over 14 amino acids. Germline loops: CDR1 DFQATT, CDR2 SNEGSKA (reference sequence). As DNA, the CDR3 is TGCAGTGCTGCCCCGGGACAGGGATCACAGCCCCAGCATTTT. Amino acids: CSAAPGQGSQPQHF.

The chain joins TRBV3-1 to TRBJ1-5; no clear D. V was trimmed by 0 bases and J by 5 bases, leaving 2 bases between them. Germline CDR1 LGHDT, CDR2 YNNKEL (reference sequence). The CDR3 length is 12 residues. CDR3 bases: TGTGCCAGCAGCCAAGATTATCAGCCCCAGCATTTT. It translates to CASSQDYQPQHF.

Comment on this clonotype: With a much larger clone just one base away, this may be a read error. The V gene is TRBV11-2, the J gene TRBJ2-2, with D perhaps TRBD1 (6 bases). CDR3 length equals 17 residues. V dropped 5 bases and J dropped 4 bases, with 20 bases sitting between them. Germline V gene sequence: CDR1 SGHAT, CDR2 FQNNGV. This CDR3 is CASSLSEGHASTGELFF. The CDR3 bases are TGTGCCAGCAGCCTCTCTGAGGGACACGCGAGCACCGGGGAGCTGTTTTTT.

J is TRBJ1-2 and V is TRBV19; TRBD1 agrees at 9 bases. CDR3 length: 15 amino acids. V lost 3 bases and J lost 5; bases outside the gene matches: 7. CDR1 and CDR2 (germline): LNHDA, SQIVND (reference sequence). The CDR3 loop is CASSISRDRAYGYTF. In DNA, the CDR3 is TGTGCCAGTAGTATTTCCCGGGACAGGGCGTATGGCTACACCTTC.

The chain links TRBV29-1 to TRBJ1-2, with 7 bases fitting TRBD1. Unmatched junction bases numbered 12, after V lost 6 bases and J lost 8 bases. The CDR3 length is 13 residues. Per germline, CDR1 SQVTM and CDR2 ANQGSEA. CDR3 sequence: CSVEQGTGYGYTF. The CDR3 region has the DNA TGCAGCGTCGAACAGGGGACGGGGTACGGCTACACCTTC.

The rearrangement joins TRBV13 to TRBJ2-3, with a tentative D call TRBD1 (6 bases). The V end lost 2 bases, the J end lost 6 bases, and 12 bases lay between the germline ends. Germline values: CDR1 PRHDT, CDR2 FYEKMQ (reference sequence). The length of the CDR3 is 14 residues. CDR3 residues: CASSLLPRGDTQYF. Written as DNA, the CDR3 is TGTGCCAGCAGCTTATTACCTAGGGGGGATACGCAGTATTTT.

The V and J genes are TRBV4-3 and TRBJ2-5; D is possibly TRBD2 (5 bases). In germline, CDR1 is LGHNA, CDR2 YSLEER. The CDR3 covers 15 residues. Trimming took 0 bases from V and 5 from J, leaving 13 bases between them. CDR3: CASSQDLGDGETQYF. The CDR3 DNA reads TGCGCCAGCAGCCAAGATCTCGGGGATGGGGAGACCCAGTACTTC.

The chain uses TRBV19 and TRBJ2-7; TRBD1 aligns across 8 bases. There are 15 residues in the CDR3. Germline V lookup: CDR1 LNHDA, CDR2 SQIVND (reference sequence). The V gene end was trimmed by 5 bases and the J gene end by 0 bases; junction bases not matched to a gene: 6. CDR3 nucleotide sequence: TGTGCCAGTAGTTCGGCAGGGGGCGGCTCCTACGAGCAGTACTTC. This sequence encodes CASSSAGGGSYEQYF.

This clonotype was seen a few times. This chain connects TRBV20-1 to TRBJ1-3, with a possible D match to TRBD1 (5 bases). The V end lost 6 bases, the J end lost 0 bases, and 15 bases lay between the germline ends. The CDR3 totals 15 residues. Germline lookup yields CDR1 DFQATT and CDR2 SNEGSKA (reference sequence). The CDR3 nucleotides read TGCAGTGCCCGGGAGGGGCCACTCTCTGGAAACACCATATATTTT. As protein: CSAREGPLSGNTIYF.

About this clonotype itself: One end of the junction does not line up with germline, which may come from a read error. The rearrangement links TRBV12-3 or TRBV12-4 to TRBJ1-1; D remains ambiguous. CDR3 length equals 12 residues. The CDR3 protein is CVSSEGRTEAFF. DNA of the CDR3: TGTGTCAGCAGTGAAGGACGGACTGAAGCTTTCTTT.

This clonotype was counted between two and nine times. J is TRBJ1-1 and V is TRBV5-1, with D hard to call. In germline, CDR1 is SGHRS, CDR2 YFSETQ. CDR3 size: 14 residues. The V and J ends lost 4 bases and 8 bases respectively, with 18 bases between them. In DNA, the CDR3 is TGCGCCAGCAGCCGCGGGAATGTAAGGGCCGAAGCTTTCTTT. This translates into CASSRGNVRAEAFF.

The chain couples TRBV5-1 to TRBJ2-3; TRBD2 might be the D (6 bases). CDR1 is SGHRS and CDR2 is YFSETQ in the germline V gene. The ends were cut back, 4 bases at V and 2 bases at J, with 14 bases in the middle. The length of the CDR3 is 15 residues. In DNA, the CDR3 is TGCGCCAGCAGCGCGACTAGGGGTATCACAGATACGCAGTATTTT. This translates into CASSATRGITDTQYF.

The V and J genes are TRBV7-2 and TRBJ2-3; D not certain. The CDR3 extends over 12 amino acids. Germline values: CDR1 SGHTA, CDR2 FQGNSA. V was clipped by 2 bases and J by 10 bases, with 10 bases between them. As DNA, the CDR3 is TGTGCCAGCAGCTTATTACGGGTTTCGCAGTATTTT. The encoded protein is CASSLLRVSQYF. The complete variable domain, with remaining parts taken from reference TRBV7-2 and TRBJ2-3, reads GAGVSQSPSNKVTEKGKDVELRCDPISGHTALYWYRQSLGQGLEFLIYFQGNSAPDKSGLPSDRFSAERTGGSVSTLTIQRTQQEDSAVYLCASSLLRVSQYFGPGTRLTVL.

This clonotype has just one count. The junction does not match germline at one end; this may be a read error. The chain carries TRBV4-3 and TRBJ1-4, with 9 positions matching TRBD1. The CDR3 extends over 15 amino acids. Per germline, CDR1 LGHNA and CDR2 YSLEER. The CDR3 reads CASIQGDRDNEKLFF. DNA of the CDR3: TGCGCCAGCATCCAAGGGGACAGGGATAATGAAAAACTGTTTTTT.

A few counts support this clonotype. V and J are TRBV7-2 and TRBJ1-4, with 7 bases that match TRBD1. Germline V CDR1 and CDR2: SGHTA, FQGNSA. V lost 3 bases, J lost 7 bases, and 2 bases stayed unmatched. This CDR3 has 13 residues. CDR3 bases: TGTGCCAGCAGCTTCGGGACAGCTGAAAAACTGTTTTTT. Its protein product is CASSFGTAEKLFF. Based on the CDR3 plus reference TRBV7-2 and TRBJ1-4, the full variable domain is GAGVSQSPSNKVTEKGKDVELRCDPISGHTALYWYRQSLGQGLEFLIYFQGNSAPDKSGLPSDRFSAERTGGSVSTLTIQRTQQEDSAVYLCASSFGTAEKLFFGSGTQLSVL.

The chain carries TRBV20-1 and TRBJ1-3; D gene ambiguous. The germline gives CDR1 DFQATT, CDR2 SNEGSKA (reference sequence). V was clipped by 1 base and J by 0 bases, with 10 bases between them. CDR3 length: 15 residues. CDR3 protein: CSARAASSSGNTIYF. CDR3 DNA sequence: TGCAGTGCTAGAGCAGCCAGTTCCTCTGGAAACACCATATATTTT.

This clonotype appeared many times. This chain uses TRBV29-1 with TRBJ1-2; TRBD1 might be the D (5 bases). Germline V gene sequence: CDR1 SQVTM, CDR2 ANQGSEA. Trimming shortened V by 7 bases and J by 5 bases, and 14 bases separated the two germline ends. The length of the CDR3 is 12 residues. The CDR3 DNA sequence: TGCAGCGCCACGGACGGGGGATATGGCTACACCTTC. Its protein is CSATDGGYGYTF.

This clonotype was counted only a few times. This CDR3 reads CSARDNSRTTDTQYF. In nucleotides, the CDR3 is TGCAGTGCTAGAGATAACTCCCGCACAACAGATACGCAGTATTTT. The rearrangement uses TRBV20-1 and TRBJ2-3; no reliable D call. V lost 0 bases to trimming and J lost 3 bases, with 13 bases between them. The CDR3 has 15 residues. Germline CDR1 is DFQATT and CDR2 is SNEGSKA (reference sequence).

This clonotype turned up a few times. V gene TRBV20-1 combines with J gene TRBJ1-2, with 11 positions matching TRBD1. The germline gives CDR1 DFQATT, CDR2 SNEGSKA (reference sequence). Trimming took 6 bases from V and 4 from J; bases not matched to a gene: 10. This CDR3 is built from 15 residues. CDR3 nucleotide sequence: TGCAGTGCCCCAGCCCGGACAGGGGGCGTCTATGGCTACACCTTC. It yields the protein CSAPARTGGVYGYTF.

V and J are TRBV11-2 and TRBJ1-1, with no clear D. Per germline, CDR1 SGHAT and CDR2 FQNNGV. Trimming took 1 base from V and 10 from J, leaving 13 bases between them. The CDR3 contains 13 residues. The CDR3 DNA is TGTGCCAGCAGCTTAGGCCGGACGGAAGGAGCTTTCTTT. Translated: CASSLGRTEGAFF.

V gene TRBV6-5 combines with J gene TRBJ1-1; TRBD1 might be the D (6 bases). CDR3 length: 14 residues. V was clipped by 6 bases and J by 4 bases, with 15 bases between them. CDR1 and CDR2 (germline): MNHEY, SVGAGI. This chain's CDR3 is CASRLGGEGTEAFF. The CDR3, as DNA: TGTGCCAGCAGACTAGGGGGGGAGGGCACTGAAGCTTTCTTT.